The rows below give T cell receptor beta chains drawn from one sample of a study of CD8 T cells in ankylosing spondylitis. TCRdb reprocessed the 5' RACE reads via MiXCR and lists one record per CDR3 protein. The profile shows 450,000 to 550,000 distinct CDR3 sequences, 5.3% of them singletons. The sequenced sample consisted of blood, either unsorted or a sorted T cell fraction (not recorded which). The source is a male donor with ankylosing spondylitis. CDR3s include the opening cysteine and the closing phenylalanine or tryptophan. The D gene is left open where the match is weak. Rows may omit the clone size; those that give it use once, few, many or a size class.

cdr3_nt: TGTGCCAGCAGCTACGCCTCGGGGATGGGCTCCTACGAGCAGTACTTC
cdr3_aa: CASSYASGMGSYEQYF
cdr3_length: 16
j_call: TRBJ2-7
clone_size: NA
d_call: NA
v_call: TRBV7-9

cdr3_nt: TGCGCCAGCAGCCGGGACAGATACTACGAGCAGTACTTC
cdr3_aa: CASSRDRYYEQYF
cdr3_length: 13
j_call: TRBJ2-7
clone_size: many
d_call: TRBD1
v_call: TRBV5-1

cdr3_nt: TGTGCCAGCAGGCAGGATTCGGGGGGACGCACGGGGGAGCTGTTTTTT
cdr3_aa: CASRQDSGGRTGELFF
cdr3_length: 16
j_call: TRBJ2-2
clone_size: few
d_call: TRBD2
v_call: TRBV6-2/TRBV6-3

cdr3_nt: TGTGCCAGCAGCGTTGTTAGCGGGGGATTTGAGGAGCAGTTCTTC
cdr3_aa: CASSVVSGGFEEQFF
cdr3_length: 15
j_call: TRBJ2-1
clone_size: NA
d_call: TRBD2
v_call: TRBV9

cdr3_nt: TGCGCCAGCAGCCGCGGACGGCTAAGTAATGAAAAACTGTTTTTT
cdr3_aa: CASSRGRLSNEKLFF
cdr3_length: 15
j_call: TRBJ1-4
clone_size: many
d_call: NA
v_call: TRBV4-3

cdr3_nt: TGTGCCAGCAGCCGGACAGGGGGCTGGGACTATGGCTACACCTTC
cdr3_aa: CASSRTGGWDYGYTF
cdr3_length: 15
j_call: TRBJ1-2
clone_size: many
d_call: TRBD1
v_call: TRBV6-1

cdr3_nt: TGTGCCAGCAGTCCGGGACGGCATCCCTACGAGCAGTACTTC
cdr3_aa: CASSPGRHPYEQYF
cdr3_length: 14
j_call: TRBJ2-7
clone_size: many
d_call: NA
v_call: TRBV28

cdr3_nt: TGCAGTGCTTTCTTCCAACGACAGGGGGATGGCTACACCTTC
cdr3_aa: CSAFFQRQGDGYTF
cdr3_length: 14
j_call: TRBJ1-2
clone_size: many
d_call: TRBD1
v_call: TRBV20-1

cdr3_nt: TGCAGTGCTAGAGCCCTAGAGGGCTTCTCCTACGAGCAGTACTTC
cdr3_aa: CSARALEGFSYEQYF
cdr3_length: 15
j_call: TRBJ2-7
clone_size: many
d_call: NA
v_call: TRBV20-1

cdr3_nt: TGTGCCACCAGCAGAGATTATCTAGCGGTGGCCTACAATGAGCAGTTCTTC
cdr3_aa: CATSRDYLAVAYNEQFF
cdr3_length: 17
j_call: TRBJ2-1
clone_size: NA
d_call: TRBD2
v_call: TRBV15

cdr3_nt: TGTGCCAGCAGTTACGCGGCAGCGGCTTCACCCCTCCACTTT
cdr3_aa: CASSYAAAASPLHF
cdr3_length: 14
j_call: TRBJ1-6
clone_size: many
d_call: NA
v_call: TRBV6-5

cdr3_nt: TGTGCCACCAGTGACAGTCCCAGGGCAGCTAAAGAGACCCAGTACTTC
cdr3_aa: CATSDSPRAAKETQYF
cdr3_length: 16
j_call: TRBJ2-5
clone_size: few
d_call: NA
v_call: TRBV24-1

cdr3_nt: TGTGCCAGCAGCTTATTATTTGGGGGGCGCCTCACTGAAGCTTTCTTT
cdr3_aa: CASSLLFGGRLTEAFF
cdr3_length: 16
j_call: TRBJ1-1
clone_size: NA
d_call: NA
v_call: TRBV7-6

cdr3_nt: TGTGCCAGCTCACTCGCTTTAGAATATTCACCCCTCCACTTT
cdr3_aa: CASSLALEYSPLHF
cdr3_length: 14
j_call: TRBJ1-6
clone_size: many
d_call: NA
v_call: TRBV18

cdr3_nt: TGTGCCAGCAGCTTAGCGAGGGTTTACGAGCAGTACTTC
cdr3_aa: CASSLARVYEQYF
cdr3_length: 13
j_call: TRBJ2-7
clone_size: many
d_call: NA
v_call: TRBV7-2

cdr3_nt: TGTGCCAGCAGCTTAGCGGGGGGAGAGTACGAGCAGTACTTC
cdr3_aa: CASSLAGGEYEQYF
cdr3_length: 14
j_call: TRBJ2-7
clone_size: few
d_call: NA
v_call: TRBV7-9

cdr3_nt: TGTGCCAGCTCATCCGCGCAAGGGGGACTTTGGTTGAGCACTTATTTCTTT
cdr3_aa: CASSSAQGGLWLSTYFF
cdr3_length: 17
j_call: TRBJ1-1
clone_size: many
d_call: NA
v_call: TRBV18

cdr3_nt: TGCGCCAGCAGCCAAGTACGCAGGGCTGGAAACACCATATATTTT
cdr3_aa: CASSQVRRAGNTIYF
cdr3_length: 15
j_call: TRBJ1-3
clone_size: many
d_call: NA
v_call: TRBV4-3

cdr3_nt: TGCAGTGCTAGAGATCCCGGACCGGGCGAGACCCAGTACTTC
cdr3_aa: CSARDPGPGETQYF
cdr3_length: 14
j_call: TRBJ2-5
clone_size: many
d_call: NA
v_call: TRBV20-1

cdr3_nt: TGTGCCATCAGTGAGGACCGGGAGACCTACGAGCAGTACTTC
cdr3_aa: CAISEDRETYEQYF
cdr3_length: 14
j_call: TRBJ2-7
clone_size: many
d_call: NA
v_call: TRBV10-3

cdr3_nt: TGCAGTGCTAGAGCCGCGGGACTAGCGACCCGTTATGATACGCAGTATTTT
cdr3_aa: CSARAAGLATRYDTQYF
cdr3_length: 17
j_call: TRBJ2-3
clone_size: few
d_call: TRBD2
v_call: TRBV20-1

cdr3_nt: TGTGCCAGCGCCGGAAAGGAAGCCCTGGGGGAGTACTTC
cdr3_aa: CASAGKEALGEYF
cdr3_length: 13
j_call: TRBJ2-7
clone_size: many
d_call: NA
v_call: TRBV6-1

cdr3_nt: TGCGCCAGCAAAGCGGGAGTAGATCGGTCCTACAATGAGCAGTTCTTC
cdr3_aa: CASKAGVDRSYNEQFF
cdr3_length: 16
j_call: TRBJ2-1
clone_size: few
d_call: TRBD2
v_call: TRBV5-1

cdr3_nt: TGCAGCGTTGAAGCCTCAGGGGGCAGACAGTACTTC
cdr3_aa: CSVEASGGRQYF
cdr3_length: 12
j_call: TRBJ2-7
clone_size: many
d_call: TRBD1
v_call: TRBV29-1

cdr3_nt: TGTGCCAGCAGCTTCCTAGCGAGGGAGCAGTACTTC
cdr3_aa: CASSFLAREQYF
cdr3_length: 12
j_call: TRBJ2-7
clone_size: many
d_call: NA
v_call: TRBV13

cdr3_nt: TGTGCCAGCAGTTACCTTAGCGGGAGTGTGCAGTACTTC
cdr3_aa: CASSYLSGSVQYF
cdr3_length: 13
j_call: TRBJ2-7
clone_size: many
d_call: TRBD2
v_call: TRBV6-5

cdr3_nt: TGCAGTGCTCCAATTGGTGGCTACACCTTC
cdr3_aa: CSAPIGGYTF
cdr3_length: 10
j_call: TRBJ1-2
clone_size: many
d_call: NA
v_call: TRBV20-1

cdr3_nt: TGTGCCAGCAGCCGTACTAGCGGGAACACAGATACGCAGTATTTT
cdr3_aa: CASSRTSGNTDTQYF
cdr3_length: 15
j_call: TRBJ2-3
clone_size: many
d_call: TRBD2
v_call: TRBV7-8

cdr3_nt: TGCAGCGCAAAAACAGGGTTTGGAACTAATGAAAAACTGTTTTTT
cdr3_aa: CSAKTGFGTNEKLFF
cdr3_length: 15
j_call: TRBJ1-4
clone_size: many
d_call: NA
v_call: TRBV29-1

cdr3_nt: TGCAGTGCTAGAGCCGCAGGACTAGGAGTCCTTAATGAGCAGTTCTTC
cdr3_aa: CSARAAGLGVLNEQFF
cdr3_length: 16
j_call: TRBJ2-1
clone_size: many
d_call: TRBD2
v_call: TRBV20-1

cdr3_nt: TGCGCCAGCAGCTTGGGAGGCCGGGCTAGCGGACAAGAGACCCAGTACTTC
cdr3_aa: CASSLGGRASGQETQYF
cdr3_length: 17
j_call: TRBJ2-5
clone_size: few
d_call: TRBD2
v_call: TRBV5-1

cdr3_nt: TGTGCCAGCAGTTCAGGGGCAGGGGTAGGCGAGCAGTACTTC
cdr3_aa: CASSSGAGVGEQYF
cdr3_length: 14
j_call: TRBJ2-7
clone_size: many
d_call: NA
v_call: TRBV12-3/TRBV12-4

cdr3_nt: TGCGCCAGCAGCCAAGCTTGGTCGGGGCAGGATACGCAGTATTTT
cdr3_aa: CASSQAWSGQDTQYF
cdr3_length: 15
j_call: TRBJ2-3
clone_size: many
d_call: NA
v_call: TRBV4-3

cdr3_nt: TGTGCCAGCAGGTCTGGCGGGGTCAACAATGAGCAGTTCTTC
cdr3_aa: CASRSGGVNNEQFF
cdr3_length: 14
j_call: TRBJ2-1
clone_size: many
d_call: NA
v_call: TRBV27

cdr3_nt: TGCAGTGCTATTACCCCGCCAACTAATGAAAAACTGTTTTTT
cdr3_aa: CSAITPPTNEKLFF
cdr3_length: 14
j_call: TRBJ1-4
clone_size: many
d_call: NA
v_call: TRBV20-1

cdr3_nt: TGTGCCACCATGGGACAGAAAGAGACCCAGTACTTC
cdr3_aa: CATMGQKETQYF
cdr3_length: 12
j_call: TRBJ2-5
clone_size: few
d_call: TRBD1
v_call: TRBV24-1

cdr3_nt: TGTGCCAGCAGCCCCCTGAAGGCGGGAGGGCCGAATGAGCAGTTCTTC
cdr3_aa: CASSPLKAGGPNEQFF
cdr3_length: 16
j_call: TRBJ2-1
clone_size: NA
d_call: TRBD2
v_call: TRBV6-1

cdr3_nt: TGTGCCAGCAGCTCGGGACTAGCGGGAGTAGCTCGAGAGCAGTACTTC
cdr3_aa: CASSSGLAGVAREQYF
cdr3_length: 16
j_call: TRBJ2-7
clone_size: many
d_call: TRBD2
v_call: TRBV7-2

cdr3_nt: TGTGCCAGCAGTCAGACAGGGGGAGAGACCCAGTACTTC
cdr3_aa: CASSQTGGETQYF
cdr3_length: 13
j_call: TRBJ2-5
clone_size: many
d_call: TRBD1
v_call: TRBV7-9

cdr3_nt: TGTGCCAGCACCCCAGACAGTCTCGAAGCTTTCTTT
cdr3_aa: CASTPDSLEAFF
cdr3_length: 12
j_call: TRBJ1-1
clone_size: many
d_call: NA
v_call: TRBV12-3/TRBV12-4

cdr3_nt: TGCGCCAGCAGCTTGGGTCCCGGGGGGGCCAATGAGCAGTTCTTC
cdr3_aa: CASSLGPGGANEQFF
cdr3_length: 15
j_call: TRBJ2-1
clone_size: many
d_call: TRBD2
v_call: TRBV5-1

cdr3_nt: TGTGCCAGCAGCACGCCTGGGACTAGCAAAGCCCACGAGCAGTACTTC
cdr3_aa: CASSTPGTSKAHEQYF
cdr3_length: 16
j_call: TRBJ2-7
clone_size: few
d_call: TRBD2
v_call: TRBV28

cdr3_nt: TGCAGCGTTGCTCGGGGGGCCTCCTACGAGCAGTACTTC
cdr3_aa: CSVARGASYEQYF
cdr3_length: 13
j_call: TRBJ2-7
clone_size: NA
d_call: NA
v_call: TRBV29-1

cdr3_nt: TGCAGTGCCTCCTCCGGGACTAGCGGCAATGAGCAGTTCTTC
cdr3_aa: CSASSGTSGNEQFF
cdr3_length: 14
j_call: TRBJ2-1
clone_size: few
d_call: TRBD2
v_call: TRBV20-1

cdr3_nt: TGTGCCAGCAGCCTACTCCCCGGACAGGGACCTTACGAGCAGTACTTC
cdr3_aa: CASSLLPGQGPYEQYF
cdr3_length: 16
j_call: TRBJ2-7
clone_size: many
d_call: TRBD1
v_call: TRBV11-2

cdr3_nt: TGTGCCAGCAGTTTCAAAGGGTTGAGGAATAACAATGAGCAGTTCTTC
cdr3_aa: CASSFKGLRNNNEQFF
cdr3_length: 16
j_call: TRBJ2-1
clone_size: many
d_call: NA
v_call: TRBV27

cdr3_nt: TGTGCCAGCGTAACCGGGACAGGGGCGATGAACACTGAAGCTTTCTTT
cdr3_aa: CASVTGTGAMNTEAFF
cdr3_length: 16
j_call: TRBJ1-1
clone_size: many
d_call: TRBD1
v_call: TRBV6-1

cdr3_nt: TGCGCCAGCAGCGGGCCGGACATCACAGATACGCAGTATTTT
cdr3_aa: CASSGPDITDTQYF
cdr3_length: 14
j_call: TRBJ2-3
clone_size: many
d_call: NA
v_call: TRBV5-1

cdr3_nt: TGTGCCAGCAGCTACATCCCGACAGTCGGTATGAACACTGAAGCTTTCTTT
cdr3_aa: CASSYIPTVGMNTEAFF
cdr3_length: 17
j_call: TRBJ1-1
clone_size: many
d_call: NA
v_call: TRBV7-9

cdr3_nt: TGCGCCAGCAGCCAAGAAACTGTCGCGAACACCGGGGAGCTGTTTTTT
cdr3_aa: CASSQETVANTGELFF
cdr3_length: 16
j_call: TRBJ2-2
clone_size: many
d_call: NA
v_call: TRBV4-3

cdr3_nt: TGCAGCGGCCTTTCTAGCTTTGGGGGCTCCTACGAGCAGTACTTC
cdr3_aa: CSGLSSFGGSYEQYF
cdr3_length: 15
j_call: TRBJ2-7
clone_size: many
d_call: NA
v_call: TRBV29-1

cdr3_nt: TGTGCCAGCAGCGTAGCGGGATCCTACAATGAGCAGTTCTTC
cdr3_aa: CASSVAGSYNEQFF
cdr3_length: 14
j_call: TRBJ2-1
clone_size: many
d_call: NA
v_call: TRBV9

cdr3_nt: TGCAGTGCTAGATGGCGGGAGCGGTACGAGCAGTACTTC
cdr3_aa: CSARWRERYEQYF
cdr3_length: 13
j_call: TRBJ2-7
clone_size: many
d_call: TRBD2
v_call: TRBV20-1

cdr3_nt: TGTGCCAGCAGCTTAGGGCAGAGCCTGTACGAGCAGTACTTC
cdr3_aa: CASSLGQSLYEQYF
cdr3_length: 14
j_call: TRBJ2-7
clone_size: NA
d_call: NA
v_call: TRBV7-6

cdr3_nt: TGCAGTGCTAGAGATTCGCCTAGCGGGGGCCGGAGCTCCTACAATGAGCAGTTCTTC
cdr3_aa: CSARDSPSGGRSSYNEQFF
cdr3_length: 19
j_call: TRBJ2-1
clone_size: many
d_call: TRBD2
v_call: TRBV20-1

cdr3_nt: TGTGCCAGCAGCTTCTTTCGGGATTCCTATGGCTACACCTTC
cdr3_aa: CASSFFRDSYGYTF
cdr3_length: 14
j_call: TRBJ1-2
clone_size: many
d_call: NA
v_call: TRBV5-8

cdr3_nt: TGTGCCAGCGCCCCCTCCTTAGGACAACCCTACAATGAGCAGTTCTTC
cdr3_aa: CASAPSLGQPYNEQFF
cdr3_length: 16
j_call: TRBJ2-1
clone_size: many
d_call: NA
v_call: TRBV6-1